The T cell receptor beta chain described here comes from a study of T-cell reconstitution after alpha-beta-depleted transplantation in children. This clonotype was seen only a few times. Its antigen is unidentified. In germline, CDR1 is LNHDA, CDR2 SQIVND (reference sequence). CDR3 length: 14 residues. V gave up 6 bases and J gave up 1 base, with 13 bases separating them. Findings and limits, study-wide: The high TCRbeta diversity at day 60 in some patients came from surviving recipient T cells and thymic progenitors. Fresh T-cell production supplied most of the T-cell counts and diversity seen one year after transplant.

The TCRbeta library incorporated unique molecular identifiers. TCRdb re-analysed the PCR reads in MiXCR, keeping a single row per CDR3 protein. In the table there are about 440,000 distinct CDR3 sequences, over 40% of which are singletons. The chain employs TRBV19 and TRBJ2-7, with D tentatively TRBD1 (6 bases). This clonotype was sampled from a girl aged 2-10 years with aplastic anemia, due to receive a stem cell transplant. The sequencing used PBMCs, collected before TCRalphabeta/CD19-depleted stem cell transplant. DNA of the CDR3: TGTGCCAGTAGCTTTGGACAGCATTCCTACGAGCAGTACTTC. This sequence encodes CASSFGQHSYEQYF.